The next 17 T cell receptor beta chains were all read from a single sample in a study of control samples from healthy donors and cancer patients. The assay was immunoSEQ multiplex PCR, and TCRdb's table has in-frame clones only and misses some. The data hold about 110,000 clones, with 85% to 90% observed a single time. The sample was blood. The receptor source for this set is a woman in her fifties or sixties in good health.

This chain links TRBV10-2 with TRBJ1-5; 8 bases agree with TRBD1. There are 13 residues in the CDR3. The J segment lost 7 bases and the V segment lost 6 bases, leaving 5 bases of the junction unmatched. Germline assignment: CDR1 WSHSY and CDR2 SAAADI. CDR3 coding DNA: TGCGCCAGCAGAGCGACAGGGGCACAGCCCCAGCATTTT. It specifies CASRATGAQPQHF.

The CDR3 DNA reads as TGTGCCAGTAGCGAGGCGCGCCGGGCAGATACGCAGTATTTT. Its protein is CASSEARRADTQYF. The J gene is TRBJ2-3, the V gene TRBV19, with no clear D. V shed 6 bases and J shed 4 bases, with 14 bases lying between them. This CDR3 is 14 amino acids long. CDR1 and CDR2 from the germline V gene are LNHDA and SQIVND (reference sequence).

The chain recombines TRBV7-3 with TRBJ2-3; 12 bases agree with TRBD1. V shed 6 bases and J 6 bases; nucleotides not matched to a gene: 13. This CDR3 has 17 residues. Germline V gives CDR1 SGHTA, CDR2 FQGTGA. CDR3: CASRRTPGQGAWDTQYF. The CDR3 DNA follows: TGTGCCAGCAGGAGGACACCGGGACAGGGGGCTTGGGATACGCAGTATTTT. Looking up the rest from reference TRBV7-3 and TRBJ2-3 gives the full variable domain: GAGVSQTPSNKVTEKGKYVELRCDPISGHTALYWYRQSLGQGPEFLIYFQGTGAADDSGLPNDRFFAVRPEGSVSTLKIQRTERGDSAVYLCASRRTPGQGAWDTQYFGPGTRLTVL.

CDR3 nucleotide sequence: TGTGCCAGTAGTATATTAGGTATCAACCCCCACGAGCAGTTCTTC. It translates to CASSILGINPHEQFF. V gene TRBV19 combines with J gene TRBJ2-1; the D is unclear. Germline CDR1 and CDR2: LNHDA and SQIVND (reference sequence). This CDR3 has 15 residues. Trimming left V 2 bases short and J 10 bases short, with 18 bases between. Full variable domain (rest looked up from reference TRBV19 and TRBJ2-1): DGGITQSPKYLFRKEGQNVTLSCEQNLNHDAMYWYRQDPGQGLRLIYYSQIVNDFQKGDIAEGYSVSREKKESFPLTVTSAQKNPTAFYLCASSILGINPHEQFFGPGTRLTVL.

This clone was seen just once. The rearrangement uses TRBV20-1 and TRBJ1-2; no definite D call. V was shortened by 3 bases and J by 8 bases, with 16 bases between the two germline ends. The germline CDR1 and CDR2 sequences are DFQATT and SNEGSKA (reference sequence). The length of the CDR3 is 13 residues. CDR3 bases: TGCAGTGCTAGTACCGGACCCAATCTAGGCTACACCTTC. Its translation is CSASTGPNLGYTF.

CDR3 amino acids: CASSSSLGFTEAFF. The CDR3 DNA reads TGTGCCAGCAGTTCTTCATTGGGGTTCACTGAAGCTTTCTTT. The chain carries TRBV6-5 and TRBJ1-1; D remains unclear. This CDR3 is built from 14 residues. CDR1 is MNHEY and CDR2 is SVGAGI in the germline V gene. The ends were cut back, 4 bases at V and 4 bases at J, with 13 bases in the middle.

This rearrangement joins TRBV11-2 to TRBJ2-5, with 7 nucleotides matching TRBD1. The CDR3 loop spans 16 amino acids. Germline-derived CDR1 and CDR2 are SGHAT and FQNNGV. The trim removed 5 bases at V and 5 bases at J, leaving 14 bases unmatched. The CDR3 sequence: CASSPITGQVGETQYF. The DNA of the CDR3 is TGTGCCAGCAGCCCAATTACCGGACAGGTTGGGGAGACCCAGTACTTC.

V usage is TRBV10-3 and J usage is TRBJ1-1, with D possibly being TRBD1 (6 bases). The CDR3 totals 14 residues. Germline values: CDR1 ENHRY, CDR2 SYGVKD. V dropped 6 bases and J dropped 3 bases, with 14 bases sitting between them. The CDR3 loop reads CAISIKEGDTEAFF. The CDR3 region has the DNA TGTGCCATCAGCATCAAAGAGGGGGACACTGAAGCTTTCTTT.

The chain couples TRBV2 to TRBJ2-3, with D uncertain. Trimming removed 6 bases from V and 1 base from J, with 14 bases in between. The length of the CDR3 is 15 residues. Germline CDR1 SNHLY, CDR2 FYNNEI. The CDR3 DNA sequence: TGTGCCAGCAGCAAAGTGAGTACAGGCACAGATACGCAGTATTTT. As protein: CASSKVSTGTDTQYF.

This chain uses TRBV19 with TRBJ1-6; D perhaps matches TRBD1 (5 bases). CDR1 is LNHDA, CDR2 SQIVND, per germline (reference sequence). This CDR3 has 13 amino acids. The ends were cut back, 3 bases at V and 7 bases at J, with 7 bases in the middle. As DNA, the CDR3 is TGTGCCAGTAGTATCCAGGGAAATTCACCCCTCCACTTT. Protein product: CASSIQGNSPLHF.

The J gene is TRBJ2-2, the V gene TRBV11-1; 8 positions agree with TRBD1. The CDR3 spans 16 residues. Trimming removed 5 bases from V and 5 bases from J; junction bases left unmatched: 10. CDR1 is SGHAT and CDR2 is FQDESV in the germline V gene (reference sequence). The CDR3 nucleotides are TGTGCCAGCAGCAACCGCGGACAGGGTGGAACCGGGGAGCTGTTTTTT. Translating it yields CASSNRGQGGTGELFF.

This chain uses TRBV9 with TRBJ2-3, with D uncertain. The V gene's germline CDR1 is SGDLS and CDR2 YYNGEE. V lost 1 base, J lost 5 bases, and 5 bases lay in between. This CDR3 has 12 residues. CDR3 loop: CASSVNLDTQYF. CDR3 nucleotide sequence: TGTGCCAGCAGCGTAAACCTAGATACGCAGTATTTT.

This clone appeared once. The chain links TRBV19 to TRBJ2-2; no clear D. CDR1 is LNHDA, CDR2 SQIVND, per germline (reference sequence). Trimming left V 7 bases short and J 1 base short, with 10 bases between. The CDR3 has 14 residues. The CDR3 protein is CASNEWGNTGELFF. In nucleotides, the CDR3 is TGTGCCAGTAATGAATGGGGGAACACCGGGGAGCTGTTTTTT.

The chain couples TRBV21-1 to TRBJ2-7; whether TRBD2, the table's D call, matches the DNA was not checked. TRBV21-1 is flagged as a pseudogene. This CDR3 spans 16 amino acids. CDR3 sequence (DNA): TGTGCCAGCAGGGGGGGGAACAAACTCCTATTGTACGAGCAGTACGTC. Translation: CASRGGNKLLLYEQYV.

The gene calls are TRBV28 and TRBJ2-6, with D maybe TRBD2 (5 bases). With 9 bases removed from V and 4 bases from J, the gap between germline ends came to 13 bases. The CDR3 sequence is 14 residues long. CDR1 and CDR2 from the germline V gene are MDHEN and SYDVKM. CDR3 residues: CASSSGSGANVLTF. In DNA, the CDR3 is TGTGCCAGTTCAAGCGGTTCCGGGGCCAACGTCCTGACTTTC.

The V gene is TRBV30, the J gene TRBJ2-1; 8 positions agree with TRBD2. This CDR3 comprises 14 residues. V lost 7 bases to trimming and J lost 6 bases; unmatched junction nucleotides: 11. In germline, CDR1 is GTSNPN, CDR2 SVGIG (reference sequence). The CDR3 DNA reads as TGTGCCTCCTCCGGGAGGGGTGAGGCCAATGAGCAGTTCTTC. Its translation is CASSGRGEANEQFF.

The chain employs TRBV5-4 and TRBJ2-2; 9 bases fit TRBD1. The germline V gene has CDR1 SGHNT and CDR2 YYREEE (reference sequence). The trim removed 5 bases at V and 8 bases at J, leaving 7 bases unmatched. The CDR3 consists of 14 residues. CDR3 nucleotides: TGTGCCAGCAGACCCGGGACAGGGTCAGGGGAGCTGTTTTTT. Its protein is CASRPGTGSGELFF.